This TCR beta chain was identified in a study of T cell repertoires in cytomegalovirus infection. Overall study context: Public TCR beta signatures marked donors with CMV infection and the matching HLA.

Trimming left V 4 bases short and J 2 bases short, with 10 bases between. This CDR3 has 13 residues. Germline CDR1 SGHDT, CDR2 YYEEEE. Via MiXCR, TCRdb re-called the reads, giving one row per CDR3 protein. Found here are 150,000 to 200,000 distinct CDR3 sequences, under 25% of them singletons; the top ten hold 2.5% to 3%. V and J are TRBV5-6 and TRBJ2-7; D gene uncertain. Sequenced input: PBMCs. The TCR comes from a human donor in good health (CMV status not recorded). Some clones in this sample may be carry-over from other donors' samples. The CDR3 coding sequence is TGTGCCAGCAGCCGTCCCCTGACCTACGAGCAGTACTTC. Its translation is CASSRPLTYEQYF.